The clone carrying this TCR beta chain was recorded at least ten times. Antigen unknown. TCRdb re-called the 5' RACE reads with MiXCR, one entry per CDR3 protein. This sample has roughly 240,000 distinct CDR3 sequences, with 15% found just once. These data belong to a study of T-cell memory formation after mild COVID-19. CDR3 length: 14 residues. The ends were cut back, 5 bases at V and 0 bases at J, with 11 bases in the middle. General study results and limits: Cross-reactive memory seemingly joined, as some responding clones were found in pre-infection memory.

This clonotype originated in an adult woman who had mild COVID-19 (a few samples of this study predate the infection). Cell type and time point are not known. The specimen sequenced was PBMCs or a T cell subset sorted from them (not recorded which). The J gene is TRBJ2-7, the V gene TRBV12-3 or TRBV12-4, with a weak D call TRBD2 (6 bases). The CDR3 protein is CASSQTSSSYEQYF. Written as DNA, the CDR3 is TGTGCCAGCAGTCAGACTAGTAGCTCCTACGAGCAGTACTTC.